The clone carrying this TCR beta chain was picked up many times. Its antigen is not known. V was trimmed by 2 bases and J by 0 bases, leaving 8 bases between them. This CDR3 is built from 15 residues. Germline values: CDR1 MGHRA, CDR2 YSYEKL. This record belongs to a study of T-cell reconstitution after alpha-beta-depleted transplantation in children. Construction of the TCRbeta library involved unique molecular identifiers. MiXCR, run by TCRdb on the PCR reads, gives a single entry per CDR3 protein. The data contain some 200,000 distinct CDR3 sequences, roughly 6.3% of them seen just once; the ten biggest clones take up around 4.3%. General study results and limits: Some patients' high day-60 TCRbeta diversity was attributed to recipient cells surviving conditioning. Reportedly, roughly two months post-transplant, alpha-beta T cells arose from several hundred expanded graft clones. Counts and diversity of T cells one year after transplant came mostly from newly produced T cells.

The TCR originated in a girl under three years old with combined immunodeficiency, due to receive a stem cell transplant. The chain has TRBV4-1 and TRBJ2-1; the D is unclear. This material consisted of PBMCs, taken before TCRalphabeta/CD19-depleted stem cell transplant. The CDR3 nucleotides are TGCGCCAGCAGCCAAACAGCCTCCTCCTACAATGAGCAGTTCTTC. Protein sequence: CASSQTASSYNEQFF.